These T cell receptor beta chains were read from a single sample in a study of shared clonotypes between healthy human individuals. The protocol was immunoSEQ multiplex PCR, while the TCRdb copy is restricted to in-frame clones and leaves out a portion. Of about 2,200,000 clones listed, 85% to 95% are singletons. Sequencing used naive CD8+ T cells from PBMCs. The source is a man aged 18 to 29 in good health. Some clones in this sample may be carry-over from other donors' samples. Each CDR3 is given with its conserved first and last residue. The order of the fields is J gene, V gene, D gene, clone size, CDR3 protein, CDR3 DNA. The D gene is left open where the match is weak. Clone size, where shown, is once, few, many, or a class for clones that have expanded.

j_call: TRBJ2-7; v_call: TRBV7-9; d_call: .; clone_size: .; cdr3_aa: CASSFPGYDEQYF; cdr3_nt: TGTGCCAGCAGCTTTCCGGGATACGACGAGCAGTACTTC
j_call: TRBJ1-1; v_call: TRBV19; d_call: .; clone_size: few; cdr3_aa: CASSPGSGVEAFF; cdr3_nt: TGTGCCAGTAGCCCGGGATCAGGGGTTGAAGCTTTCTTT
j_call: TRBJ1-1; v_call: TRBV4-1; d_call: .; clone_size: .; cdr3_aa: CASSLSLMNTEAFF; cdr3_nt: TGCGCCAGCAGCCTCTCACTTATGAACACTGAAGCTTTCTTT
j_call: TRBJ2-1; v_call: TRBV10-3; d_call: TRBD2; clone_size: .; cdr3_aa: CAIAGVGEQFF; cdr3_nt: TGTGCCATAGCGGGAGTGGGTGAGCAGTTCTTC
j_call: TRBJ2-2; v_call: TRBV5-3; d_call: TRBD2; clone_size: .; cdr3_aa: CARSLVGLNTGELFF; cdr3_nt: TGTGCCAGAAGCTTGGTGGGACTAAACACCGGGGAGCTGTTTTTT
j_call: TRBJ2-1; v_call: TRBV4-2; d_call: .; clone_size: .; cdr3_aa: CASSPDSSYNEQFF; cdr3_nt: TGTGCCAGCAGCCCGGACAGCTCCTACAATGAGCAGTTCTTC
j_call: TRBJ2-5; v_call: TRBV4-1; d_call: .; clone_size: .; cdr3_aa: CASSRGATQYF; cdr3_nt: TGCGCCAGCAGCCGCGGGGCAACCCAGTACTTC
j_call: TRBJ2-7; v_call: TRBV6-1; d_call: TRBD1; clone_size: .; cdr3_aa: CASSEEVGDSYEQYF; cdr3_nt: TGTGCCAGCAGTGAAGAAGTAGGGGACAGCTACGAGCAGTACTTC
j_call: TRBJ2-7; v_call: TRBV28; d_call: .; clone_size: .; cdr3_aa: CASSLSAGSTGAYEQYF; cdr3_nt: TGTGCCAGCAGTTTGAGTGCCGGATCAACTGGGGCCTACGAGCAGTACTTC
j_call: TRBJ1-1; v_call: TRBV28; d_call: .; clone_size: .; cdr3_aa: CASTPLRNTEAFF; cdr3_nt: TGTGCCAGCACCCCCCTCCGGAACACTGAAGCTTTCTTT
j_call: TRBJ1-4; v_call: TRBV4-1; d_call: .; clone_size: .; cdr3_aa: CASSPPGQGDLANEKLFF; cdr3_nt: TGCGCCAGCAGCCCACCGGGACAAGGGGATTTGGCTAATGAAAAACTGTTTTTT
j_call: TRBJ2-5; v_call: TRBV7-9; d_call: .; clone_size: .; cdr3_aa: CASSPRAQETQYF; cdr3_nt: TGTGCCAGCAGCCCTCGGGCTCAAGAGACCCAGTACTTC
j_call: TRBJ2-1; v_call: TRBV5-1; d_call: .; clone_size: .; cdr3_aa: CASSLGGPEQFF; cdr3_nt: TGCGCCAGCAGCTTGGGGGGCCCTGAGCAGTTCTTC
j_call: TRBJ1-5; v_call: TRBV2; d_call: .; clone_size: .; cdr3_aa: CASSEVGRGGNQPQHF; cdr3_nt: TGTGCCAGCAGTGAAGTAGGGAGGGGCGGCAATCAGCCCCAGCATTTT
j_call: TRBJ2-1; v_call: TRBV9; d_call: .; clone_size: .; cdr3_aa: CASSEVGGDLPSSYNEQFF; cdr3_nt: TGTGCCAGCAGCGAAGTGGGGGGCGACCTCCCCAGCTCCTACAATGAGCAGTTCTTC
j_call: TRBJ2-7; v_call: TRBV5-5; d_call: .; clone_size: .; cdr3_aa: CASSHDSYEQYF; cdr3_nt: TGTGCCAGCAGCCACGACAGCTACGAGCAGTACTTC
j_call: TRBJ2-5; v_call: TRBV9; d_call: TRBD2; clone_size: .; cdr3_aa: CASSPSGGPTQYF; cdr3_nt: TGTGCCAGCAGCCCTAGCGGGGGCCCGACCCAGTACTTC
j_call: TRBJ2-1; v_call: TRBV28; d_call: .; clone_size: .; cdr3_aa: CASGPGYNEQFF; cdr3_nt: TGTGCCAGTGGCCCCGGCTACAATGAGCAGTTCTTC
j_call: TRBJ2-7; v_call: TRBV6-1; d_call: .; clone_size: .; cdr3_aa: CATMDRAEQYF; cdr3_nt: TGTGCCACTATGGACCGGGCCGAGCAGTACTTC
j_call: TRBJ2-1; v_call: TRBV9; d_call: TRBD2; clone_size: .; cdr3_aa: CASSGSGTKKKSSYNEQFF; cdr3_nt: TGTGCCAGCAGCGGCTCCGGGACTAAGAAAAAGAGCTCCTACAATGAGCAGTTCTTC
j_call: TRBJ2-1; v_call: TRBV12-1; d_call: .; clone_size: .; cdr3_aa: CASSLGTGREGPGDNEQFF; cdr3_nt: TGTGCCAGCAGCTTAGGTACTGGGCGGGAGGGCCCGGGAGACAATGAGCAGTTCTTC
j_call: TRBJ1-2; v_call: TRBV28; d_call: .; clone_size: .; cdr3_aa: CASSLLDTYYGYTF; cdr3_nt: TGTGCCAGCAGTTTACTGGACACCTACTATGGCTACACCTTC
j_call: TRBJ2-2; v_call: TRBV4-3; d_call: .; clone_size: .; cdr3_aa: CASSHPNTGELFF; cdr3_nt: TGCGCCAGCAGCCATCCCAACACCGGGGAGCTGTTTTTT
j_call: TRBJ2-7; v_call: TRBV6-5; d_call: TRBD2; clone_size: .; cdr3_aa: CASSYRHEGRARFYF; cdr3_nt: TGTGCCAGCAGTTACCGCCACGAGGGGAGGGCCAGATTTTACTTC
j_call: TRBJ2-1; v_call: TRBV7-3; d_call: TRBD2; clone_size: .; cdr3_aa: CASSDSGNEQFF; cdr3_nt: TGTGCCAGCAGCGATAGCGGGAATGAGCAGTTCTTC
j_call: TRBJ2-7; v_call: TRBV7-9; d_call: TRBD1; clone_size: .; cdr3_aa: CASSLVGTVYEQYF; cdr3_nt: TGTGCCAGCAGCTTAGTTGGGACAGTTTACGAGCAGTACTTC
j_call: TRBJ2-1; v_call: TRBV30; d_call: TRBD2; clone_size: .; cdr3_aa: CAWSVLGRELYNEQFF; cdr3_nt: TGTGCCTGGAGTGTACTCGGGAGGGAGTTATACAATGAGCAGTTCTTC
j_call: TRBJ2-7; v_call: TRBV27; d_call: TRBD1; clone_size: few; cdr3_aa: CASSLRDSYEQYF; cdr3_nt: TGTGCCAGCAGTTTACGGGACAGCTACGAGCAGTACTTC
j_call: TRBJ2-7; v_call: TRBV5-5; d_call: .; clone_size: .; cdr3_aa: CASSFSLGLSLHEQYF; cdr3_nt: TGTGCCAGCAGCTTCTCACTCGGACTCTCCCTCCACGAGCAGTACTTC
j_call: TRBJ1-4; v_call: TRBV7-9; d_call: .; clone_size: .; cdr3_aa: CASTPGGQGMGEKLFF; cdr3_nt: TGTGCCAGCACCCCAGGAGGCCAGGGGATGGGCGAAAAACTGTTTTTT
j_call: TRBJ1-5; v_call: TRBV13; d_call: .; clone_size: once; cdr3_aa: CASSQQSGQPQHF; cdr3_nt: TGTGCCAGCAGCCAACAGTCGGGCCAGCCCCAGCATTTT
j_call: TRBJ2-7; v_call: TRBV4-3; d_call: .; clone_size: .; cdr3_aa: CASSQGPGVSYEQYF; cdr3_nt: TGCGCCAGCAGCCAAGGCCCAGGGGTCTCCTACGAGCAGTACTTC
j_call: TRBJ2-5; v_call: TRBV29-1; d_call: TRBD1; clone_size: .; cdr3_aa: CSVEKGQLPETQYF; cdr3_nt: TGCAGCGTTGAAAAGGGACAGCTTCCAGAGACCCAGTACTTC
j_call: TRBJ1-1; v_call: TRBV19; d_call: TRBD1; clone_size: few; cdr3_aa: CASRVRDRNSEAFF; cdr3_nt: TGTGCCAGTAGGGTCCGGGACAGGAACAGTGAAGCTTTCTTT
j_call: TRBJ1-2; v_call: TRBV2; d_call: .; clone_size: once; cdr3_aa: CASSETRDYGYTF; cdr3_nt: TGTGCCAGCAGTGAAACTAGGGACTATGGCTACACCTTC
j_call: TRBJ2-1; v_call: TRBV10-2; d_call: TRBD1; clone_size: .; cdr3_aa: CASSLTGASYNEQFF; cdr3_nt: TGCGCCAGCAGTTTGACAGGGGCATCCTACAATGAGCAGTTCTTC
j_call: TRBJ1-4; v_call: TRBV6-6; d_call: .; clone_size: .; cdr3_aa: CASTLLTGDYEKLFF; cdr3_nt: TGTGCCAGCACTCTACTTACAGGAGACTATGAAAAACTGTTTTTT
j_call: TRBJ1-6; v_call: TRBV4-1; d_call: TRBD1; clone_size: once; cdr3_aa: CASSQVFPTGGNSPLHF; cdr3_nt: TGCGCCAGCAGCCAAGTTTTCCCGACAGGGGGAAATTCACCCCTCCACTTT
j_call: TRBJ2-2; v_call: TRBV9; d_call: TRBD2; clone_size: .; cdr3_aa: CASESGENTGELFF; cdr3_nt: TGTGCCAGCGAGAGCGGGGAGAACACCGGGGAGCTGTTTTTT
j_call: TRBJ2-2; v_call: TRBV10-1; d_call: TRBD2; clone_size: .; cdr3_aa: CASSESGTRGTGELFF; cdr3_nt: TGCGCCAGCAGTGAGTCCGGGACTAGGGGGACCGGGGAGCTGTTTTTT
j_call: TRBJ2-3; v_call: TRBV7-8; d_call: TRBD2; clone_size: .; cdr3_aa: CASSLSGRAADTQYF; cdr3_nt: TGTGCCAGCAGCTTAAGCGGGAGGGCTGCAGATACGCAGTATTTT
j_call: TRBJ1-2; v_call: TRBV7-9; d_call: .; clone_size: .; cdr3_aa: CASSLMRVGYTF; cdr3_nt: TGTGCCAGCAGCTTAATGAGGGTTGGCTACACCTTC
j_call: TRBJ1-3; v_call: TRBV29-1; d_call: .; clone_size: .; cdr3_aa: CSVLSGNGNTIYF; cdr3_nt: TGCAGCGTTTTGTCCGGGAATGGAAACACCATATATTTT
j_call: TRBJ2-7; v_call: TRBV6-5; d_call: .; clone_size: .; cdr3_aa: CATEQEPSYEQYF; cdr3_nt: TGTGCCACCGAACAGGAGCCTTCCTACGAGCAGTACTTC
j_call: TRBJ2-7; v_call: TRBV10-1; d_call: TRBD2; clone_size: .; cdr3_aa: CASSSGDDYEQYF; cdr3_nt: TGCGCCAGCAGTAGCGGGGACGACTACGAGCAGTACTTC
j_call: TRBJ2-1; v_call: TRBV27; d_call: .; clone_size: .; cdr3_aa: CASQDVLRDNEQFF; cdr3_nt: TGTGCCAGTCAAGACGTACTTCGAGACAATGAGCAGTTCTTC
j_call: TRBJ2-7; v_call: TRBV4-1; d_call: TRBD1; clone_size: once; cdr3_aa: CASSQEQGASYEQYF; cdr3_nt: TGCGCCAGCAGCCAAGAACAGGGGGCATCCTACGAGCAGTACTTC
j_call: TRBJ1-4; v_call: TRBV13; d_call: TRBD1; clone_size: .; cdr3_aa: CASSGDSGGGSNEKLFF; cdr3_nt: TGTGCCAGCAGCGGGGACAGCGGGGGCGGGTCTAATGAAAAACTGTTTTTT
j_call: TRBJ2-7; v_call: TRBV5-1; d_call: TRBD1; clone_size: .; cdr3_aa: CASSPGQGGEQYF; cdr3_nt: TGCGCCAGCAGCCCCGGACAGGGCGGGGAGCAGTACTTC
j_call: TRBJ2-5; v_call: TRBV14; d_call: TRBD1; clone_size: .; cdr3_aa: CASSARTGQGETQYF; cdr3_nt: TGTGCCAGCAGCGCCCGCACGGGACAGGGAGAGACCCAGTACTTC
j_call: TRBJ1-1; v_call: TRBV9; d_call: TRBD1; clone_size: few; cdr3_aa: CASSDRGDTEAFF; cdr3_nt: TGTGCCAGCAGCGACAGGGGCGACACTGAAGCTTTCTTT
j_call: TRBJ2-3; v_call: TRBV11-2; d_call: TRBD2; clone_size: .; cdr3_aa: CASSLGGTSGRADTQYF; cdr3_nt: TGTGCCAGCAGCTTAGGGGGGACTAGCGGGAGGGCCGATACGCAGTATTTT
j_call: TRBJ2-2; v_call: TRBV6-1; d_call: .; clone_size: .; cdr3_aa: CATRQPNTGELFF; cdr3_nt: TGTGCCACCAGACAGCCCAACACCGGGGAGCTGTTTTTT
j_call: TRBJ2-1; v_call: TRBV7-8; d_call: TRBD2; clone_size: .; cdr3_aa: CASSGRLAGVLYNEQFF; cdr3_nt: TGTGCCAGCAGCGGGCGACTAGCGGGAGTGCTCTACAATGAGCAGTTCTTC
j_call: TRBJ1-1; v_call: TRBV7-9; d_call: .; clone_size: .; cdr3_aa: CASSLGGFTEAFF; cdr3_nt: TGTGCCAGCAGCTTAGGGGGCTTCACTGAAGCTTTCTTT
j_call: TRBJ1-2; v_call: TRBV2; d_call: .; clone_size: .; cdr3_aa: CASTTLTDPYGYTF; cdr3_nt: TGTGCCAGCACAACCCTTACCGATCCTTATGGCTACACCTTC
j_call: TRBJ2-7; v_call: TRBV27; d_call: TRBD2; clone_size: .; cdr3_aa: CASSIGTSAGEQYF; cdr3_nt: TGTGCCAGCAGTATCGGGACTAGCGCAGGGGAGCAGTACTTC
j_call: TRBJ2-5; v_call: TRBV27; d_call: TRBD2; clone_size: .; cdr3_aa: CASSPSPSGRQETQYF; cdr3_nt: TGTGCCAGCAGTCCATCGCCTAGCGGGAGGCAAGAGACCCAGTACTTC
j_call: TRBJ2-1; v_call: TRBV6-5; d_call: TRBD2; clone_size: .; cdr3_aa: CASRYSGRGDNEQFF; cdr3_nt: TGTGCCAGCAGATATAGCGGGAGAGGCGACAATGAGCAGTTCTTC
j_call: TRBJ2-1; v_call: TRBV28; d_call: .; clone_size: .; cdr3_aa: CASSLSLGNNEQFF; cdr3_nt: TGTGCCAGCAGCCTCTCCCTAGGGAACAATGAGCAGTTCTTC